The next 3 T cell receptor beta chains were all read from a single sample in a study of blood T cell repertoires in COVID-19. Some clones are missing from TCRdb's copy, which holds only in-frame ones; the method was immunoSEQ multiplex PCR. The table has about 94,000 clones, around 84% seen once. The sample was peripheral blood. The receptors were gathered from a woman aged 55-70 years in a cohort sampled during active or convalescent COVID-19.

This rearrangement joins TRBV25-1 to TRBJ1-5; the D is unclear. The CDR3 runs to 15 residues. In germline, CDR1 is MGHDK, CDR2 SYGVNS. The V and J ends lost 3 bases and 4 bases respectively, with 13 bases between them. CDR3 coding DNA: TGTGCCAGCAGTGAGTCGGGTGTTGGGAATCAGCCCCAGCATTTT. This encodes CASSESGVGNQPQHF.

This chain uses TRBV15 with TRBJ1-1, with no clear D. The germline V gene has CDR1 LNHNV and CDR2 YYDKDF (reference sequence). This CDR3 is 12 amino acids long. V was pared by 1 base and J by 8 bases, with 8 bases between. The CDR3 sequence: CATSRVGREAFF. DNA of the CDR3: TGTGCCACCAGCAGAGTTGGGAGAGAAGCTTTCTTT.

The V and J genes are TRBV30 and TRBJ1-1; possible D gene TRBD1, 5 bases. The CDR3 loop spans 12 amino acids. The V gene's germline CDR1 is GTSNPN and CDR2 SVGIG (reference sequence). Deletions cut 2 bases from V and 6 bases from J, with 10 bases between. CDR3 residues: CAWSRSGPEAFF. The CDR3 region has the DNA TGTGCCTGGAGTAGGTCAGGGCCTGAAGCTTTCTTT.